Presented here are 5 T cell receptor beta chains from one specimen sequenced in a study of T cell responses to AZD1222 COVID-19 vaccine. The repertoire was sequenced with immunoSEQ multiplex PCR; TCRdb's copy has only in-frame clones and lacks some. This sample has 120,000 to 150,000 clones, with more than 70% found just once. Sample: peripheral blood, taken 28 days after the second AZD1222 dose. Receptors were obtained from an adult who received the AZD1222 COVID-19 vaccine.

The chain combines TRBV5-1 with TRBJ2-5, with 8 positions matching TRBD1. The CDR3 is 16 amino acids. The V and J ends lost 2 bases and 2 bases, in that order; junction bases with no gene match: 8. CDR1 SGHRS and CDR2 YFSETQ come from the germline V gene. Here the CDR3 reads CASSFPHGQGQETQYF. CDR3 bases: TGCGCCAGCAGCTTCCCCCACGGACAGGGACAAGAGACCCAGTACTTC.

The count of this clone is one. The V call is TRBV9, the J call TRBJ2-7; 7 nucleotides match TRBD2. The germline V gene encodes CDR1 SGDLS and CDR2 YYNGEE. This CDR3 has 15 amino acids. Trimming took 0 bases from V and 7 from J; bases not matched to a gene: 10. In DNA, the CDR3 is TGTGCCAGCAGCGTAGAAGGGAGGGCGGGTAATGAGCAGTACTTC. Translated: CASSVEGRAGNEQYF. Supplemented by reference TRBV9 and TRBJ2-7, the full variable domain reads DSGVTQTPKHLITATGQRVTLRCSPRSGDLSVYWYQQSLDQGLQFLIQYYNGEERAKGNILERFSAQQFPDLHSELNLSSLELGDSALYFCASSVEGRAGNEQYFGPGTRLTVT.

This clone appeared a single time. The rearrangement links TRBV30 to TRBJ2-6; D is ambiguous. This CDR3 region has 14 residues. V lost 0 bases, J lost 0 bases, and 3 bases lay in between. Germline CDR1 and CDR2: GTSNPN and SVGIG (reference sequence). The CDR3 loop is CAWSVASGANVLTF. DNA for the CDR3: TGTGCCTGGAGTGTGGCCTCTGGGGCCAACGTCCTGACTTTC.

This clone has only one observation. The rearrangement joins TRBV7-9 to TRBJ1-4; maybe TRBD1 (6 bases). Trimming removed 5 bases at V and 5 bases at J, with 15 bases between. Germline V gene sequence: CDR1 SEHNR, CDR2 FQNEAQ (reference sequence). The CDR3 is made up of 15 amino acids. CDR3 bases: TGTGCCAGCAGCCGTTTGACAGGAAGGAATGAAAAACTGTTTTTT. Its protein is CASSRLTGRNEKLFF.

The chain has TRBV28 and TRBJ2-2; D may be TRBD2 (6 bases). With 5 bases removed from V and 13 bases from J, the gap between germline ends came to 20 bases. The CDR3 is 14 residues long. Germline V lookup: CDR1 MDHEN, CDR2 SYDVKM. The CDR3 bases are TGTGCCAGCAGTCACGGGGGAACACGTACCGGGCTGTTTTTT. Amino acids: CASSHGGTRTGLFF.